Reported below is one TCR beta chain. Its target is not known. The identical CDR3 is also encoded by other nucleotide sequences in the sample. This CDR3 has 12 residues. The germline V gene encodes CDR1 SGHTA and CDR2 FQGNSA. Trimming shortened V by 5 bases and J by 0 bases, and 2 bases separated the two germline ends. This record belongs to a study of shared clonotypes between healthy human individuals. Only in-frame clones appear in the TCRdb table, and some are missing; sequencing was by immunoSEQ multiplex PCR. The table records roughly 2.5 million clones, just over 90% of them present only once. Study-wide results and limits: Relative to memory subsets, naive subsets generally showed larger estimated richness.

This chain uses TRBV7-2 with TRBJ1-5, with unresolved D. This TCR derives from a man aged 18-30 years in good health. The sequencing input was naive CD4+ T cells sorted from blood. Stated subset: CD45RA+ positively selected. This chain's CDR3 is CASSDSNQPQHF. CDR3 nucleotide sequence: TGTGCCAGCAGCGATAGCAATCAGCCCCAGCATTTT.